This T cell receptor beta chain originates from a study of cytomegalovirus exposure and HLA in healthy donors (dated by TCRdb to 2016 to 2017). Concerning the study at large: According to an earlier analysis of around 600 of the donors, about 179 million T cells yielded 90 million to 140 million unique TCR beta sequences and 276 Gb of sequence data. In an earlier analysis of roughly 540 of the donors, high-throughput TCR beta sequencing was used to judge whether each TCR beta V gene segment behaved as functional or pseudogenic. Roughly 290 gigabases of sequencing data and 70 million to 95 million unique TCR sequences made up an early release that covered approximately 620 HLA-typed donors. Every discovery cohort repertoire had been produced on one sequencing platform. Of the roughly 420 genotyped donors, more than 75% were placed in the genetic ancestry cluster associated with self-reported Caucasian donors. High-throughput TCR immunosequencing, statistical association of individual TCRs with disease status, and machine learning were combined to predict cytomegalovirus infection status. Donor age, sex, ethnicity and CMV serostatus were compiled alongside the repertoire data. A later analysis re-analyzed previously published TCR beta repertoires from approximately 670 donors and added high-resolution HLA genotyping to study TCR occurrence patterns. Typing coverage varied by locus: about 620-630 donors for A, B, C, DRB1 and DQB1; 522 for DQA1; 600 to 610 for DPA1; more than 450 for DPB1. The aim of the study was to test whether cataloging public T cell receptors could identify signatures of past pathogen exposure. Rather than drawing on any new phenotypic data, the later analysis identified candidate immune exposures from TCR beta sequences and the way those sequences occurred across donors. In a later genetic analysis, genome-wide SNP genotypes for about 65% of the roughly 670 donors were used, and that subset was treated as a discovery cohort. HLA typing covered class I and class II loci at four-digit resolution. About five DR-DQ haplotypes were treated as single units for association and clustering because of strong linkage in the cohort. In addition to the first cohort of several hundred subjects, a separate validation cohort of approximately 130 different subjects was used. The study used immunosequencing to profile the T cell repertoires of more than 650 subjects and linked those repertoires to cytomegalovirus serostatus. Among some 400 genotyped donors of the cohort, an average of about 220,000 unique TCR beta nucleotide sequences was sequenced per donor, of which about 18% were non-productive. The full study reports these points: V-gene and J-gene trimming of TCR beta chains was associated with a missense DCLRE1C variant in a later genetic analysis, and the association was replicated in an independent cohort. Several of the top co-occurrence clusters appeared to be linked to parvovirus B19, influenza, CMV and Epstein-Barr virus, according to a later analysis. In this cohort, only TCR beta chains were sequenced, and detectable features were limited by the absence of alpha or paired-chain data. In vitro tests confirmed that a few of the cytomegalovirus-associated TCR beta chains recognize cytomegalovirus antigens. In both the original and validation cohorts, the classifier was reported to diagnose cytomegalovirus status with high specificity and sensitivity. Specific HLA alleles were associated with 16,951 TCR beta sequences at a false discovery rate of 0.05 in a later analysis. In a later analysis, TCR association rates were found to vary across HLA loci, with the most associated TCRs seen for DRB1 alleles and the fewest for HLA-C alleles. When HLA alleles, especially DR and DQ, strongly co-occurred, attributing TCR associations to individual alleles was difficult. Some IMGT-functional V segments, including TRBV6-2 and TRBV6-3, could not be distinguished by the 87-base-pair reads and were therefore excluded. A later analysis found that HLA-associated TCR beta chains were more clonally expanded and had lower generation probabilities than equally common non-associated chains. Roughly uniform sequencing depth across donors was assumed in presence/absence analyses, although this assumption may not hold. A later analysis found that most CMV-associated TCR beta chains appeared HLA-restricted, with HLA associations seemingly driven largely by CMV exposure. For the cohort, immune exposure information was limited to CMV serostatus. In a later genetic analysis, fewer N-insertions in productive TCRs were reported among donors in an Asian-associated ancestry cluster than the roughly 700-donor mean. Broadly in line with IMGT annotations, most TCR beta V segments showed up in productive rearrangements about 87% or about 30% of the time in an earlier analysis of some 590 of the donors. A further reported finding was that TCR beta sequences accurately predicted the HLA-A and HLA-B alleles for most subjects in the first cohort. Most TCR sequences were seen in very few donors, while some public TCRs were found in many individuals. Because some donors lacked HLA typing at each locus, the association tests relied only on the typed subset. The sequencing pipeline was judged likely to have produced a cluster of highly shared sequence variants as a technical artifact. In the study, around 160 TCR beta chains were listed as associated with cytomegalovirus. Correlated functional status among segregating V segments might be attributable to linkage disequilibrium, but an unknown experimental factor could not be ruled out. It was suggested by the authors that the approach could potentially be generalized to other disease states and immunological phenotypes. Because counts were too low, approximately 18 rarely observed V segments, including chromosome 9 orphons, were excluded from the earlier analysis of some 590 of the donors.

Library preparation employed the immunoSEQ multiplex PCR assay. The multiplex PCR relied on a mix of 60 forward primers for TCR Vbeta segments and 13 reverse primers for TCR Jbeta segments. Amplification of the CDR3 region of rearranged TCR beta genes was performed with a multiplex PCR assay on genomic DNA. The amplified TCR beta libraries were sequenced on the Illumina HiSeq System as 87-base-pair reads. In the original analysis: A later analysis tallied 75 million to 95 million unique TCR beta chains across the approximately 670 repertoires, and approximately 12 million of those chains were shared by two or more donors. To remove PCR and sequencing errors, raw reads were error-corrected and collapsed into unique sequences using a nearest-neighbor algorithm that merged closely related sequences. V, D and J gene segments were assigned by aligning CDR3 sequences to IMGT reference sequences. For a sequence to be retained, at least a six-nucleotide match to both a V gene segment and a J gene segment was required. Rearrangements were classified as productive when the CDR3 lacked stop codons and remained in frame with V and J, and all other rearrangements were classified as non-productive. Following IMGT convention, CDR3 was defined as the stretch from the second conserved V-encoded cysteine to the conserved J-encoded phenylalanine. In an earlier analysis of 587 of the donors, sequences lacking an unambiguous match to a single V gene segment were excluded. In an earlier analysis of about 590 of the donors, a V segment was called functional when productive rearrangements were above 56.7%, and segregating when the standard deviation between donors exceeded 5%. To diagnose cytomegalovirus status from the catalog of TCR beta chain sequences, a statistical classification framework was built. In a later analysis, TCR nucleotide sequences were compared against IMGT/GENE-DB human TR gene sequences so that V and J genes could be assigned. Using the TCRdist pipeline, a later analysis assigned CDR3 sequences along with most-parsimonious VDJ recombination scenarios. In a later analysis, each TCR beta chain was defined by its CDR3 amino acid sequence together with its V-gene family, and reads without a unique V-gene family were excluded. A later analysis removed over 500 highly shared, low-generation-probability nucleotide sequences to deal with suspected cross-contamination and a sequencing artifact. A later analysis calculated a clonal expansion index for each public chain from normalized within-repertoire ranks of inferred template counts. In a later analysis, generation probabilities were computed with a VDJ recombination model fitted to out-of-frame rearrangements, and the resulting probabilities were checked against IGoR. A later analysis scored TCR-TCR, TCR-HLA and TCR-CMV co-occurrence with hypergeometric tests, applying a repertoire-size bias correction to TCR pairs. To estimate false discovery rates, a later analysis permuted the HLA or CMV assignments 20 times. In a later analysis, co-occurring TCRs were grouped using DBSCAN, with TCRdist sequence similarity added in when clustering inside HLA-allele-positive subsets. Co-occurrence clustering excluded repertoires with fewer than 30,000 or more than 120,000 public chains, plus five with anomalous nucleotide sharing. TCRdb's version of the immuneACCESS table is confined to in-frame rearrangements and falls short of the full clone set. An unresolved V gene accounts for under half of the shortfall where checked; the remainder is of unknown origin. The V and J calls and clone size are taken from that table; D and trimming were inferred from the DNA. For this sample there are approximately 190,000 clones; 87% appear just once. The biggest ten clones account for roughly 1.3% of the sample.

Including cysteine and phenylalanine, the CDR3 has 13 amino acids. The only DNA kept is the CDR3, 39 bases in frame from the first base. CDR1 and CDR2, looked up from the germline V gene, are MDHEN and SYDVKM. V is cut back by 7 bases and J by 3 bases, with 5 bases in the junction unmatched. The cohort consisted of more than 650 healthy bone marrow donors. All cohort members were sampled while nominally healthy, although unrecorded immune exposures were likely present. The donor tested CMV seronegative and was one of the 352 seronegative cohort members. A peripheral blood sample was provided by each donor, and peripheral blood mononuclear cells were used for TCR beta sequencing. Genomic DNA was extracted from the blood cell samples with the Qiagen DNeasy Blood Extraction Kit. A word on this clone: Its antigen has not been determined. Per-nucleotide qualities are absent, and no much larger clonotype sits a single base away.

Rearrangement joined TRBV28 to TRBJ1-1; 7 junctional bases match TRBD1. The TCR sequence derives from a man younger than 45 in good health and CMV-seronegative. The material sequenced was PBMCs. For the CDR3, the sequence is CASNLQGYTEAFF. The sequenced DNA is TGTGCCAGCAACCTACAGGGGTACACTGAAGCTTTCTTT.